The source of this T cell receptor (beta chain) is a study of T cells in Graves' hyperthyroidism and ophthalmopathy. Turning to the study itself: Peripheral blood sampling occurred at initial diagnosis, before any treatment.

A NOSPECS grade of at least 4, a Clinical Activity Score of at least 3 and duration under 3 months were recorded in ophthalmopathy patients. It was 10 ml of fresh peripheral blood that supplied the PBMCs. Authors of the study amplified TCR beta CDR3 regions from RNA transcripts. The study used the HTBI primer set for a first-round RT-PCR of the TCR CDR3. MiXCR, run by TCRdb on the multiplex PCR reads, gives a single entry per CDR3 protein. The table includes around 360,000 distinct CDR3 sequences, 15% detected once. This CDR3 comprises 15 residues. CDR1 is MGHDK, CDR2 SYGVNS, per germline. V lost 3 bases and J lost 6, with 14 bases in between.

The V and J genes are TRBV25-1 and TRBJ1-4; D might be TRBD1 (6 bases). Sequenced input: blood. This clonotype originated in a woman aged 55-69 years with Graves' ophthalmopathy. The DNA for the CDR3 is TGTGCCAGCAGTGACCGACAGGCGAGGGATGAAAAACTGTTTTTT. This translates into CASSDRQARDEKLFF.